Listed below are T cell receptor beta chains from one sample, sequenced in a study of CD4 T cells in relation to SARS-CoV-2 and coronaviruses. Their antigen targets remain unknown. The method was immunoSEQ multiplex PCR; TCRdb's version includes in-frame clones alone and lacks a portion of them. The sample lists some 30,000 clones, about four fifths seen once, with 3% to 4% in the top ten. The sample was memory CD4+ T cells from PBMCs, cultured in vitro. The receptors stem from an adult with COVID-19. The CDR3 runs from the conserved cysteine through the conserved F or W. Fields, in order: clone size, J gene, D gene, V gene, CDR3 protein, CDR3 DNA. D genes are given only for firm matches. Some rows have no size entry. The others give once, few or many, or a class for an expanded clone.

clone size: NA
J gene: TRBJ2-7
D gene: TRBD2
V gene: TRBV13
CDR3 protein: CASSFRIAGGSYEQYF
CDR3 DNA: TGTGCCAGCAGCTTCCGCATAGCGGGAGGCTCCTACGAGCAGTACTTC

clone size: NA
J gene: TRBJ1-3
D gene: NA
V gene: TRBV10-3
CDR3 protein: CAITGSGSGNTIYF
CDR3 DNA: TGTGCCATCACTGGAAGTGGCTCTGGAAACACCATATATTTT

clone size: few
J gene: TRBJ2-5
D gene: TRBD2
V gene: TRBV4-1
CDR3 protein: CASSQDSFSAGGAETQYF
CDR3 DNA: TGCGCCAGCAGCCAAGATTCCTTTTCAGCGGGAGGGGCGGAGACCCAGTACTTC

clone size: once
J gene: TRBJ2-1
D gene: NA
V gene: TRBV11-2
CDR3 protein: CASSLTSGVEQFF
CDR3 DNA: TGTGCCAGCAGCTTGACTTCAGGGGTTGAGCAGTTCTTC

clone size: NA
J gene: TRBJ2-7
D gene: NA
V gene: TRBV12-2
CDR3 protein: CASRAPVEKAYEQYF
CDR3 DNA: TGTGCAAGTCGCGCCCCAGTTGAGAAAGCCTACGAGCAGTACTTC

clone size: NA
J gene: TRBJ1-2
D gene: TRBD1
V gene: TRBV30
CDR3 protein: CAWSTGTGRFGYTF
CDR3 DNA: TGTGCCTGGAGTACCGGGACAGGGCGTTTTGGCTACACCTTC

clone size: few
J gene: TRBJ2-5
D gene: NA
V gene: TRBV24-1
CDR3 protein: CATSLGGDRLQETQYF
CDR3 DNA: TGTGCCACCAGTTTGGGAGGGGACAGGCTTCAAGAGACCCAGTACTTC

clone size: few
J gene: TRBJ2-5
D gene: TRBD1
V gene: TRBV29-1
CDR3 protein: CSVELQGWETQYF
CDR3 DNA: TGCAGCGTTGAACTACAGGGGTGGGAGACCCAGTACTTC

clone size: NA
J gene: TRBJ2-3
D gene: NA
V gene: TRBV7-9
CDR3 protein: CAISKTRGNGTDTQYF
CDR3 DNA: TGTGCCATCAGTAAAACCAGGGGTAATGGCACAGATACGCAGTATTTT

clone size: NA
J gene: TRBJ2-3
D gene: TRBD2
V gene: TRBV5-1
CDR3 protein: CASSLGLAGEDTQYF
CDR3 DNA: TGCGCCAGCAGCTTGGGACTAGCGGGAGAGGATACGCAGTATTTT

clone size: NA
J gene: TRBJ1-5
D gene: NA
V gene: TRBV28
CDR3 protein: CASSSPAGKDQPQHF
CDR3 DNA: TGTGCCAGCAGTTCCCCCGCGGGGAAAGATCAGCCCCAGCATTTT

clone size: NA
J gene: TRBJ2-1
D gene: NA
V gene: TRBV7-9
CDR3 protein: CASSQRRDTVHGQFF
CDR3 DNA: TGTGCCAGCAGCCAGCGCCGGGACACAGTACATGGGCAGTTCTTC

clone size: once
J gene: TRBJ2-1
D gene: NA
V gene: TRBV12-1
CDR3 protein: CASSTRDGRDEQFF
CDR3 DNA: TGTGCCAGCAGCACCCGGGACGGCAGGGATGAGCAGTTCTTC

clone size: NA
J gene: TRBJ2-6
D gene: TRBD1
V gene: TRBV5-4
CDR3 protein: CASSSRGLGANVLTF
CDR3 DNA: TGTGCCAGCAGCTCCAGGGGGCTTGGGGCCAACGTCCTGACTTTC

clone size: once
J gene: TRBJ1-4
D gene: NA
V gene: TRBV5-4
CDR3 protein: CASSNLEEEKLFF
CDR3 DNA: TGTGCCAGCAGCAACCTTGAGGAGGAAAAACTGTTTTTT